The subject of this entry is one T cell receptor beta chain. Clones were sequenced by immunoSEQ multiplex PCR, and TCRdb holds only the in-frame ones, with some missing. The data show approximately 230,000 clones, around 90% seen once. The data were taken from a study of blood T cell repertoires in COVID-19. The ends were cut back, 4 bases at V and 5 bases at J, with 13 bases in the middle. In germline, CDR1 is GTSNPN, CDR2 SVGIG (reference sequence). CDR3 size: 13 residues. The chain uses TRBV30 and TRBJ2-3; the D gene is possibly TRBD1 (5 bases). The sequence was obtained from a woman between 50 and 59 years old with acute COVID-19. What was sequenced was PBMCs or T cells enriched from blood (not recorded which). CDR3 DNA: TGTGCCTGGATTAGGGGTTCGGGAGATACGCAGTATTTT. This codes for CAWIRGSGDTQYF.